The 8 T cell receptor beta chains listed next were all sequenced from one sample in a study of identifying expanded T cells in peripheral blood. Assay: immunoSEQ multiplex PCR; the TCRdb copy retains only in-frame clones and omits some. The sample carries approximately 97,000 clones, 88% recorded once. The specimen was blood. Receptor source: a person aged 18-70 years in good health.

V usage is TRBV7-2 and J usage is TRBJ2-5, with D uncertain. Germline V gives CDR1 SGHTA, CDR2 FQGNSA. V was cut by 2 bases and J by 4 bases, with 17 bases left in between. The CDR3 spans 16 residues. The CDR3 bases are TGTGCCAGCAGCTTAATGGGAAGCCATCGTGTAGAGACCCAGTACTTC. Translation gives CASSLMGSHRVETQYF.

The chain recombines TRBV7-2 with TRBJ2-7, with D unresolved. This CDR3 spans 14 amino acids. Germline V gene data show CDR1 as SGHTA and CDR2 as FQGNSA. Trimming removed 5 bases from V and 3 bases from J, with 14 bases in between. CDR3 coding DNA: TGTGCCAGCAGCCCGACCGGCAGCAGCTACGAGCAGTACTTC. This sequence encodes CASSPTGSSYEQYF.

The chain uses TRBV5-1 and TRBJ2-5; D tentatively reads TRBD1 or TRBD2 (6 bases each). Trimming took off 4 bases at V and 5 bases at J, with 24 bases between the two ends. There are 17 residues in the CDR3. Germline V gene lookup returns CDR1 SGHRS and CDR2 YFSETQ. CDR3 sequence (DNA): TGCGCCAGCAGCCCCTCCGGAGACAGGAGGGGTTACGAGACCCAGTACTTC. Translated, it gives CASSPSGDRRGYETQYF.

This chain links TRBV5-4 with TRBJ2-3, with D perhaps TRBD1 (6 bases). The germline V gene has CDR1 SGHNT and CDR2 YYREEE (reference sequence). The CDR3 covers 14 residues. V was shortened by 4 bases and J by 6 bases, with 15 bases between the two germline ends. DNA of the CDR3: TGTGCCAGCAGCGGGAAACAGGGTTCCGATACGCAGTATTTT. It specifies CASSGKQGSDTQYF. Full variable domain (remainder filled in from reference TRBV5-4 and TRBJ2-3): ETGVTQSPTHLIKTRGQQVTLRCSSQSGHNTVSWYQQALGQGPQFIFQYYREEENGRGNFPPRFSGLQFPNYSSELNVNALELDDSALYLCASSGKQGSDTQYFGPGTRLTVL.

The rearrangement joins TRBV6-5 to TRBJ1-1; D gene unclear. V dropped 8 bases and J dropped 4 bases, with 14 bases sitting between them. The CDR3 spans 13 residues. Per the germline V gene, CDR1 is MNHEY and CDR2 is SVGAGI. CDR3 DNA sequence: TGTGCCAGCTCCGACGAGGTTTCCACTGAAGCTTTCTTT. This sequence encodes CASSDEVSTEAFF.

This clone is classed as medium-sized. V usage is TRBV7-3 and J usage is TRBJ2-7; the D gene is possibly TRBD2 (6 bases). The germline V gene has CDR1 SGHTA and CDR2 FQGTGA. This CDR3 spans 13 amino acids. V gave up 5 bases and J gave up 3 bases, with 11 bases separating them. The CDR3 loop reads CASSLSSDYEQYF. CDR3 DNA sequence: TGTGCCAGCAGCCTTTCTAGCGACTACGAGCAGTACTTC. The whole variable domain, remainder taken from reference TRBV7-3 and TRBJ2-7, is GAGVSQTPSNKVTEKGKYVELRCDPISGHTALYWYRQSLGQGPEFLIYFQGTGAADDSGLPNDRFFAVRPEGSVSTLKIQRTERGDSAVYLCASSLSSDYEQYFGPGTRLTVT.

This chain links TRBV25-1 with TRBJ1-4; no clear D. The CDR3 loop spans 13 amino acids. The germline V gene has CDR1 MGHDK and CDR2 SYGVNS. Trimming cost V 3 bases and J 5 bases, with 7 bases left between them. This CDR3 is CASSEAGNEKLFF. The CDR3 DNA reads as TGTGCCAGCAGTGAGGCCGGGAATGAAAAACTGTTTTTT.

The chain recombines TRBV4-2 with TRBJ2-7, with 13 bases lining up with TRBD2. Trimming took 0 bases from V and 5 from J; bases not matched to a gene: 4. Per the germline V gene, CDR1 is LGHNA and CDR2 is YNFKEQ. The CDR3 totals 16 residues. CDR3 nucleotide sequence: TGTGCCAGCAGCCAAGATTTCACTAGCGGGAGGGACGAGCAGTACTTC. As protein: CASSQDFTSGRDEQYF.